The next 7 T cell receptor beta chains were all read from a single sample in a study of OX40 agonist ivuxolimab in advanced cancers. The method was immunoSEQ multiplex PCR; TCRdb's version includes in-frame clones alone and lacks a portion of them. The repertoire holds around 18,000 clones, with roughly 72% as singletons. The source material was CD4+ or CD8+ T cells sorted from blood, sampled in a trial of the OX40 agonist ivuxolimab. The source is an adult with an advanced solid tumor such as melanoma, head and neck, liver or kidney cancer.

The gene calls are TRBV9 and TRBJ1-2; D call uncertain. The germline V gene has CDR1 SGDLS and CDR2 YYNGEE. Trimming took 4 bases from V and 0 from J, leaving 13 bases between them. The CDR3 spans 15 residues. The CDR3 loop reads CASSLGPIANYGYTF. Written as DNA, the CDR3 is TGTGCCAGCAGCCTAGGGCCTATAGCTAACTATGGCTACACCTTC.

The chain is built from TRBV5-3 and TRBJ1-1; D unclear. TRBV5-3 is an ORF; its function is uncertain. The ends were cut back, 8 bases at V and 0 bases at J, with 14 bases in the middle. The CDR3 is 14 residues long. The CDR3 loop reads CASSHPSLNTEAFF. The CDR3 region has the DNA TGTGCCAGCAGCCATCCCTCGTTGAACACTGAAGCTTTCTTT.

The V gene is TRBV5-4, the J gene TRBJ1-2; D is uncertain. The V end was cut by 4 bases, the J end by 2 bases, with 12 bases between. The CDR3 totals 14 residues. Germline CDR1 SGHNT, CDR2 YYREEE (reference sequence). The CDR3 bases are TGTGCCAGCAGCCGGACGCTGACCAACTATGGCTACACCTTC. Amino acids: CASSRTLTNYGYTF.

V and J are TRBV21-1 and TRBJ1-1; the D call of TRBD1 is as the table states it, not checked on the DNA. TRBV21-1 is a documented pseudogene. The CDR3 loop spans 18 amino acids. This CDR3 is CASSKGPIDRSQNTEAFF. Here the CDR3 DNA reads TGTGCCAGCAGCAAAGGTCCTATCGACAGGAGCCAGAACACTGAAGCTTTCTTT.

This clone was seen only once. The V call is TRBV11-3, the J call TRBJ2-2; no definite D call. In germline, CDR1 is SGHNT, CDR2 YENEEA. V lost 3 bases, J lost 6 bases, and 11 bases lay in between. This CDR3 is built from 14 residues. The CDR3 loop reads CASSFYERPGELFF. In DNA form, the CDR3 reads TGTGCCAGCAGCTTTTACGAGAGACCCGGGGAGCTGTTTTTT. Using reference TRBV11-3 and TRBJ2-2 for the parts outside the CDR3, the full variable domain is EAGVVQSPRYKIIEKKQPVAFWCNPISGHNTLYWYLQNLGQGPELLIRYENEEAVDDSQLPKDRFSAERLKGVDSTLKIQPAELGDSAVYLCASSFYERPGELFFGEGSRLTVL.

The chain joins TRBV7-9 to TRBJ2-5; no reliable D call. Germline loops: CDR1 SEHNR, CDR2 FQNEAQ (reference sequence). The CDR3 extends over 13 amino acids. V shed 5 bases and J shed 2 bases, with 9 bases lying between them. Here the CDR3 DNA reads TGTGCCAGCAGCATCCGACGGCAAGAGACCCAGTACTTC. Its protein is CASSIRRQETQYF.

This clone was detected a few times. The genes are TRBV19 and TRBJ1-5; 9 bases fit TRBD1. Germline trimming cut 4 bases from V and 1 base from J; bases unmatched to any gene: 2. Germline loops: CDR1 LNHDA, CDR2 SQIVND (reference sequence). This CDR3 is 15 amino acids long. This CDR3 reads CASSSGTGSNQPQHF. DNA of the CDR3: TGTGCCAGTAGTAGTGGGACAGGGAGCAATCAGCCCCAGCATTTT.